These 28 T cell receptor beta chains came from one sample sequenced in a study of shared clonotypes between healthy human individuals. The table came from immunoSEQ multiplex PCR; TCRdb's copy has only in-frame clones and leaves some out. The sample contains approximately 510,000 clones, more than 65% of which appear only once. Material: PBMCs. These receptors all stem from a woman aged 40 to 49 in good health. Some clones in this sample may be carry-over from other donors' samples.

This clone showed up just once. V gene TRBV27 combines with J gene TRBJ2-7, with 7 bases that match TRBD2. The CDR3 sequence is 14 residues long. In germline, CDR1 is MNHEY, CDR2 SMNVEV (reference sequence). Trimming cost V 3 bases and J 0 bases; bases outside gene matches: 2. The DNA for the CDR3 is TGTGCCAGCAGTTTGTGGGGGGGCTCCTACGAGCAGTACTTC. It specifies CASSLWGGSYEQYF.

This clone was counted a single time. V usage is TRBV25-1 and J usage is TRBJ2-2; no reliable D call. The CDR3 sequence is 14 residues long. V dropped 0 bases and J dropped 7 bases, with 9 bases sitting between them. The germline CDR1 and CDR2 sequences are MGHDK and SYGVNS. The CDR3 is CASSEYGPNGELFF. Written as DNA, the CDR3 is TGTGCCAGCAGTGAATATGGACCGAACGGGGAGCTGTTTTTT.

The chain links TRBV27 to TRBJ1-2; possible D gene TRBD1, 5 bases. V was cut by 3 bases and J by 5 bases, with 10 bases left in between. Germline lookup yields CDR1 MNHEY and CDR2 SMNVEV (reference sequence). CDR3 size: 13 residues. CDR3 amino acids: CASSFPGGYGYTF. The CDR3 DNA follows: TGTGCCAGCAGTTTTCCTGGGGGGTATGGCTACACCTTC.

Only one count was recorded for this clone. This chain links TRBV18 with TRBJ1-4; TRBD1 is a possible D gene (5 bases). CDR3 size: 17 residues. The germline gives CDR1 KGHSH, CDR2 LQKENI. V was pared by 3 bases and J by 2 bases, with 16 bases between. The CDR3 loop reads CASSPTKPGFTNEKLFF. CDR3 coding DNA: TGTGCCAGCTCACCGACAAAACCAGGGTTCACTAATGAAAAACTGTTTTTT.

This clone appeared a single time. The chain uses TRBV5-1 and TRBJ1-4; 10 bases match TRBD1. Germline V CDR1 and CDR2: SGHRS, YFSETQ. The CDR3 has 15 residues. Germline trimming cut 0 bases from V and 8 bases from J; bases unmatched to any gene: 4. For the CDR3, the DNA is TGCGCCAGCAGCTTGGTCGGGACAGGGGAAGAAAAACTGTTTTTT. Amino acids: CASSLVGTGEEKLFF.

The rearrangement links TRBV7-8 to TRBJ2-5, with D perhaps matching TRBD1 (6 bases). Trimming pared 11 bases from V and 5 bases from J, leaving 24 bases between. Germline-derived CDR1 and CDR2 are SGHVS and FQNEAQ. This CDR3 has 15 residues. The CDR3, as DNA: TGTGCCTTTGCCGTGGGCAGGGGAAACAGGGAGACCCAGTACTTC. As protein: CAFAVGRGNRETQYF.

The genes are TRBV28 and TRBJ2-1; possibly TRBD1 or TRBD2 for D (5 bases each). The CDR3 length is 15 residues. V was cut by 2 bases and J by 5 bases, with 13 bases left in between. Germline V CDR1 and CDR2: MDHEN, SYDVKM. The CDR3 here is CASSLPRGDNNEQFF. DNA of the CDR3: TGTGCCAGCAGTTTACCTAGGGGAGATAACAATGAGCAGTTCTTC. Using reference TRBV28 and TRBJ2-1 for the parts outside the CDR3, the full variable domain is DVKVTQSSRYLVKRTGEKVFLECVQDMDHENMFWYRQDPGLGLRLIYFSYDVKMKEKGDIPEGYSVSREKKERFSLILESASTNQTSMYLCASSLPRGDNNEQFFGPGTRLTVL.

The rearrangement uses TRBV5-6 and TRBJ1-1; D is unclear. V lost 3 bases and J 3 bases, leaving 15 bases between the germline ends. Germline values: CDR1 SGHDT, CDR2 YYEEEE. The CDR3 contains 15 residues. Written as DNA, the CDR3 is TGTGCCAGCAGCTATGGGCCGGGCCGTGACACTGAAGCTTTCTTT. The encoded protein is CASSYGPGRDTEAFF.

The CDR3 nucleotides are TGTGCCAGCAGTTTATCCCCGGGAGACAGGGGGAAAGGGGCCAACGTCCTGACTTTC. Translation: CASSLSPGDRGKGANVLTF. This sequence joins TRBV28 and TRBJ2-6, with TRBD1 matching 9 bases. With V trimmed by 1 base and J by 4 bases, 11 bases remained unmatched. Germline V lookup: CDR1 MDHEN, CDR2 SYDVKM. The CDR3 has 19 amino acids. The entire variable domain, with the rest obtained from reference TRBV28 and TRBJ2-6, is as follows: DVKVTQSSRYLVKRTGEKVFLECVQDMDHENMFWYRQDPGLGLRLIYFSYDVKMKEKGDIPEGYSVSREKKERFSLILESASTNQTSMYLCASSLSPGDRGKGANVLTFGAGSRLTVL.

This clone appeared once. This chain uses TRBV10-3 with TRBJ2-1; 9 bases are shared with TRBD1. Germline trimming cut 6 bases from V and 5 bases from J; bases unmatched to any gene: 2. Germline V gives CDR1 ENHRY, CDR2 SYGVKD. This CDR3 comprises 13 residues. Here the CDR3 reads CAIRDRGNNEQFF. CDR3 in DNA: TGTGCCATCAGGGACAGGGGAAACAATGAGCAGTTCTTC.

The genes are TRBV5-1 and TRBJ2-2, with TRBD1 matching 7 bases. Losses at the gene ends were 6 bases for V and 0 bases for J; bases not matched to a gene: 5. The CDR3 is 15 amino acids. Germline V gives CDR1 SGHRS, CDR2 YFSETQ. CDR3 region: CASTRQGSNTGELFF. CDR3 coding DNA: TGCGCCAGCACCAGACAGGGTTCGAACACCGGGGAGCTGTTTTTT. Drawing the rest from reference TRBV5-1 and TRBJ2-2, the complete variable domain is KAGVTQTPRYLIKTRGQQVTLSCSPISGHRSVSWYQQTPGQGLQFLFEYFSETQRNKGNFPGRFSGRQFSNSRSEMNVSTLELGDSALYLCASTRQGSNTGELFFGEGSRLTVL.

The chain couples TRBV19 to TRBJ1-1; no clear D. CDR3 length: 21 residues. Trimming took off 6 bases at V and 2 bases at J, with 34 bases between the two ends. CDR1 is LNHDA, CDR2 SQIVND, per germline (reference sequence). The CDR3 coding sequence is TGTGCCAGTAGCCCTAGCCGACTCGGAGGTGGAGAAAGCTCTCCCAACACTGAAGCTTTCTTT. Translated, it gives CASSPSRLGGGESSPNTEAFF.

The chain carries TRBV11-2 and TRBJ2-4, with D uncertain. The germline V gene encodes CDR1 SGHAT and CDR2 FQNNGV. The CDR3 is 16 residues long. The V and J ends lost 1 base and 0 bases respectively, with 10 bases between them. DNA of the CDR3: TGTGCCAGCAGCTTAGGCAGTTCTGTAGCCAAAAACATTCAGTACTTC. Translation gives CASSLGSSVAKNIQYF.

This clone was recorded a few times. The gene calls are TRBV28 and TRBJ1-5, with D uncertain. Germline-derived CDR1 and CDR2 are MDHEN and SYDVKM. The CDR3 runs 13 residues. With 2 bases removed from V and 6 bases from J, the gap between germline ends came to 8 bases. CDR3 loop: CASSLAWGQPQHF. CDR3 coding DNA: TGTGCCAGCAGTTTAGCCTGGGGTCAGCCCCAGCATTTT.

This chain links TRBV7-8 with TRBJ1-6; D ambiguous. The CDR3 runs 15 residues. V lost 2 bases and J 7 bases, leaving 12 bases between the germline ends. Germline lookup yields CDR1 SGHVS and CDR2 FQNEAQ. DNA of the CDR3: TGTGCCAGCAGCTTATTTGGTCACGTCAATTCACCCCTCCACTTT. This encodes CASSLFGHVNSPLHF.

The gene calls are TRBV4-1 and TRBJ2-1; 9 bases are a match to TRBD2. The CDR3 runs to 17 residues. V dropped 0 bases and J dropped 3; count of bases not matched to a gene: 6. Germline lookup yields CDR1 MGHRA and CDR2 YSYEKL. The CDR3 here is CASSQDLIAGVYNEQFF. The CDR3 nucleotides read TGCGCCAGCAGCCAAGATCTGATAGCGGGAGTCTACAATGAGCAGTTCTTC.

The chain recombines TRBV9 with TRBJ2-1; 7 nucleotides match TRBD2. V was clipped by 4 bases and J by 0 bases; unmatched bases: 10. CDR3 length equals 17 residues. Germline V CDR1 and CDR2: SGDLS, YYNGEE. Written as DNA, the CDR3 is TGTGCCAGCAGCACCTTGGGGCTAGCGGACTCCTACAATGAGCAGTTCTTC. Translating it yields CASSTLGLADSYNEQFF.

This chain uses TRBV10-3 with TRBJ1-3; no clear D. The length of the CDR3 is 14 residues. The V gene lost 7 bases and the J gene lost 4 bases, with 14 bases spanning the gap. Germline assignment: CDR1 ENHRY and CDR2 SYGVKD. The CDR3 DNA follows: TGTGCCATCAACGACCTTGGAGGAGGAAACACCATATATTTT. Translated: CAINDLGGGNTIYF.

The V call is TRBV5-6, the J call TRBJ2-1, with 10 bases matching TRBD1. The V segment lost 4 bases and the J segment 8 bases; nucleotides outside the gene matches: 12. The CDR3 runs 16 residues. CDR1 is SGHDT and CDR2 is YYEEEE in the germline V gene. The CDR3 sequence is CASSRAGTGDFDEQFF. As DNA, the CDR3 is TGTGCCAGCAGCAGGGCCGGGACAGGGGACTTCGATGAGCAGTTCTTC.

Note on this clone: Distinct nucleotide sequences in the sample also encode this CDR3. The chain links TRBV7-2 to TRBJ1-1, with D possibly matching TRBD1 (6 bases). CDR1 and CDR2 from the germline V gene are SGHTA and FQGNSA. Trimming shortened V by 2 bases and J by 3 bases, and 10 bases separated the two germline ends. The CDR3 has 14 amino acids. CDR3 region: CASSLQGGDTEAFF. The CDR3 DNA is TGTGCCAGCAGCTTACAAGGGGGGGACACTGAAGCTTTCTTT.

The rearrangement uses TRBV2 and TRBJ2-5; D gene unclear. The CDR3 has 13 amino acids. Trimming cost V 3 bases and J 2 bases, with 7 bases left between them. Germline loops: CDR1 SNHLY, CDR2 FYNNEI. The CDR3 DNA reads as TGTGCCAGCAGTGAGTATGGGCAAGAGACCCAGTACTTC. The encoded protein is CASSEYGQETQYF.

This clone showed up just once. The chain couples TRBV27 to TRBJ1-2; 7 bases map to TRBD1. V gave up 0 bases and J gave up 4 bases; unmatched junction bases: 5. In germline, CDR1 is MNHEY, CDR2 SMNVEV (reference sequence). CDR3 size: 15 residues. CDR3 sequence: CASSLSGGAGYGYTF. CDR3 bases: TGTGCCAGCAGTTTATCAGGGGGCGCCGGCTATGGCTACACCTTC.

In nucleotides, the CDR3 is TGTGCCAGCACCCTCCACAGGGGAGCCTACGAGCAGTACTTC. Residues: CASTLHRGAYEQYF. The J gene is TRBJ2-7, the V gene TRBV6-5; TRBD1 agrees at 7 bases. Per the germline V gene, CDR1 is MNHEY and CDR2 is SVGAGI. There are 14 residues in the CDR3. V lost 7 bases to trimming and J lost 2 bases; unmatched junction nucleotides: 8.

The V call is TRBV4-3, the J call TRBJ1-2, with D perhaps matching TRBD1 (6 bases). V lost 2 bases and J lost 5, with 12 bases in between. The CDR3 is made up of 14 amino acids. CDR1 LGHNA and CDR2 YSLEER come from the germline V gene. The CDR3 bases are TGCGCCAGCAGCCAAACCGGCACAGGGTATGGCTACACCTTC. It encodes CASSQTGTGYGYTF.

In this sample, this clone turned up a few times. CDR3 protein: CASRTVEEETQYF. The CDR3 bases are TGCGCCAGCAGGACAGTTGAAGAAGAGACCCAGTACTTC. The chain carries TRBV10-2 and TRBJ2-5, with D perhaps matching TRBD1 (5 bases). Germline loops: CDR1 WSHSY, CDR2 SAAADI. The germline V and J ends were trimmed by 6 bases and 3 bases, with 11 bases remaining between them. CDR3 length equals 13 residues.

This clone has a handful of counts. The chain uses TRBV29-1 and TRBJ1-1, with TRBD1 matching over 7 bases. The CDR3 runs to 14 residues. Trimming at V came to 0 bases and at J to 5 bases, leaving 6 bases not matched to a gene. The germline V gene encodes CDR1 SQVTM and CDR2 ANQGSEA. CDR3 protein: CSVEDGQGVTEAFF. DNA of the CDR3: TGCAGCGTTGAAGATGGTCAGGGGGTGACTGAAGCTTTCTTT.

Turning to this clone: One end of the junction fails to match germline, which may point to a read error. The genes are TRBV11-2 and TRBJ1-1; D might be TRBD1 (5 bases). The germline CDR1 and CDR2 sequences are SGHAT and FQNNGV. The CDR3 is made up of 13 amino acids. The CDR3 reads CASSLDPKGNLNF. The CDR3 DNA reads as TGTGCCAGCAGCTTGGATCCTAAGGGGAACCTCAACTTT.

The V and J genes are TRBV6-6 and TRBJ2-7, with 13 bases matching TRBD2. Germline values: CDR1 MNHNY, CDR2 SVGAGI (reference sequence). This CDR3 contains 15 residues. Losses at the gene ends were 5 bases for V and 2 bases for J; bases not matched to a gene: 3. The CDR3 region is CASSPGLAGPYEQYF. The CDR3 nucleotides read TGTGCCAGCAGTCCGGGACTAGCGGGGCCCTACGAGCAGTACTTC.